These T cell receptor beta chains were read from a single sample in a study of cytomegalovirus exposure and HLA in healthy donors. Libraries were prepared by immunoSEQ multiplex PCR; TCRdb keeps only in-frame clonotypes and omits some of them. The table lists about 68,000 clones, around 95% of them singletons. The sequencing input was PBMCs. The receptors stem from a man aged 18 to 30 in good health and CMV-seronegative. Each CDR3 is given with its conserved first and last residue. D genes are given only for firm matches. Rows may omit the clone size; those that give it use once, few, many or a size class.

cdr3_nt: TGTGCCAGTAGCTTCGGTGCGGGAAAAATTAACTATGGCTACACCTTC
cdr3_aa: CASSFGAGKINYGYTF
j_call: TRBJ1-2
clone_size: NA
d_call: NA
v_call: TRBV19

cdr3_nt: TGTGCCAGCAGCCTCGACAGGGGACCCGACTACGAGCAGTACTTC
cdr3_aa: CASSLDRGPDYEQYF
j_call: TRBJ2-7
clone_size: NA
d_call: TRBD1
v_call: TRBV5-5

cdr3_nt: TGTGCCAGCAGCTATCCGGGACAGGGAAGCTCTGGGGCCAACGTCCTGACTTTC
cdr3_aa: CASSYPGQGSSGANVLTF
j_call: TRBJ2-6
clone_size: NA
d_call: TRBD1
v_call: TRBV5-6

cdr3_nt: TGTGCCATCTCACGACCTAGCGGGAGGGACAATGAGCAGTTCTTC
cdr3_aa: CAISRPSGRDNEQFF
j_call: TRBJ2-1
clone_size: NA
d_call: TRBD2
v_call: TRBV10-3

cdr3_nt: TGTGCCAGCCGGCCATCTGGAACAGGGAACACTGAAGCTTTCTTT
cdr3_aa: CASRPSGTGNTEAFF
j_call: TRBJ1-1
clone_size: NA
d_call: NA
v_call: TRBV28

cdr3_nt: TGTGCCAGTAGATGGTTCCAGGGGAGGGACACTGAAGCTTTCTTT
cdr3_aa: CASRWFQGRDTEAFF
j_call: TRBJ1-1
clone_size: NA
d_call: NA
v_call: TRBV19

cdr3_nt: TGTGCCAGCACTGTAGACAGGGGGCTGGGTGAAGCTTTCTTT
cdr3_aa: CASTVDRGLGEAFF
j_call: TRBJ1-1
clone_size: NA
d_call: TRBD1
v_call: TRBV2

cdr3_nt: TGTGCTAGTGGTTGGGTCGACAGGACATGTTACGAGCAGTACTTC
cdr3_aa: CASGWVDRTCYEQYF
j_call: TRBJ2-7
clone_size: NA
d_call: NA
v_call: TRBV12-5

cdr3_nt: TGTGCCAGTAGTAGGGGACAGGGGACAAACATTCAGTACTTC
cdr3_aa: CASSRGQGTNIQYF
j_call: TRBJ2-4
clone_size: NA
d_call: TRBD1
v_call: TRBV19

cdr3_nt: TGTGCCAGCAGCTTAACAGTTACCCACGAGCAGTACTTC
cdr3_aa: CASSLTVTHEQYF
j_call: TRBJ2-7
clone_size: NA
d_call: NA
v_call: TRBV7-9

cdr3_nt: TGTGCCAGCAGCCCCCGACCGGGACAGGGGGCAAGCTACACCTTC
cdr3_aa: CASSPRPGQGASYTF
j_call: TRBJ1-2
clone_size: NA
d_call: TRBD1
v_call: TRBV5-4

cdr3_nt: TGTGCCAGCTCACCCGGACAGGGGGTCTCCTACGAGCAGTACTTC
cdr3_aa: CASSPGQGVSYEQYF
j_call: TRBJ2-7
clone_size: NA
d_call: TRBD1
v_call: TRBV18

cdr3_nt: TGTGCCAGCAGCTTAACGGGAGGGGGAGATACGCAGTATTTT
cdr3_aa: CASSLTGGGDTQYF
j_call: TRBJ2-3
clone_size: NA
d_call: NA
v_call: TRBV7-3

cdr3_nt: TGTGCCAGCAGCTTGAGACAGGTGAACACTGAAGCTTTCTTT
cdr3_aa: CASSLRQVNTEAFF
j_call: TRBJ1-1
clone_size: NA
d_call: NA
v_call: TRBV5-6

cdr3_nt: TGTGCCAGCAGCCCGGGACTGGCGAGAGAGACCCAGTACTTC
cdr3_aa: CASSPGLARETQYF
j_call: TRBJ2-5
clone_size: NA
d_call: NA
v_call: TRBV5-5

cdr3_nt: TGTGCCAGCAGTCGGGCAGGGAAGGCTTTCTTT
cdr3_aa: CASSRAGKAFF
j_call: TRBJ1-1
clone_size: NA
d_call: NA
v_call: TRBV27

cdr3_nt: TGTGCCAGTAGTAAAAGGAGAGGAGATCAGCCCCAGCATTTT
cdr3_aa: CASSKRRGDQPQHF
j_call: TRBJ1-5
clone_size: NA
d_call: NA
v_call: TRBV19

cdr3_nt: TGTGCCAGCAGCGCGGCGGATTATAGCAATCAGCCCCAGCATTTT
cdr3_aa: CASSAADYSNQPQHF
j_call: TRBJ1-5
clone_size: NA
d_call: NA
v_call: TRBV7-2

cdr3_nt: TGTGCCAGTACCCTTTCTGGGACGGGGGCCTACGAGCAGTACTTC
cdr3_aa: CASTLSGTGAYEQYF
j_call: TRBJ2-7
clone_size: NA
d_call: NA
v_call: TRBV19

cdr3_nt: TGTGCCAGCAGCAAAGGGGCTAATCAGCCCCAGCATTTT
cdr3_aa: CASSKGANQPQHF
j_call: TRBJ1-5
clone_size: NA
d_call: NA
v_call: TRBV21-1

cdr3_nt: TGTGCCAGCAGACAGGGACAGGGGTCCTACAATGAGCAGTTCTTC
cdr3_aa: CASRQGQGSYNEQFF
j_call: TRBJ2-1
clone_size: once
d_call: TRBD1
v_call: TRBV6-6

cdr3_nt: TGTGCCAGTAGTAGCCGAACGTGGGGACAGGGTTACAATGAGCAGTTCTTC
cdr3_aa: CASSSRTWGQGYNEQFF
j_call: TRBJ2-1
clone_size: NA
d_call: TRBD1
v_call: TRBV19

cdr3_nt: TGTGCCAGTAGTACATACAATGAGCAGTTCTTC
cdr3_aa: CASSTYNEQFF
j_call: TRBJ2-1
clone_size: NA
d_call: NA
v_call: TRBV19

cdr3_nt: TGTGCCAGCACTCAGGGTGGTCAGCCCCAGCATTTT
cdr3_aa: CASTQGGQPQHF
j_call: TRBJ1-5
clone_size: NA
d_call: NA
v_call: TRBV2